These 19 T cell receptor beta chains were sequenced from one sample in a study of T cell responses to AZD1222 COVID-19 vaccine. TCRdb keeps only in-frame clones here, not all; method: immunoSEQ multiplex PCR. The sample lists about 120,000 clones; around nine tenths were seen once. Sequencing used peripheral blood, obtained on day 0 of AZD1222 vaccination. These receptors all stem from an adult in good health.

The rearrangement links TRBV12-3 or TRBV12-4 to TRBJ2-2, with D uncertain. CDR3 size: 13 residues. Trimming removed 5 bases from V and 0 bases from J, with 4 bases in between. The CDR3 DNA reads TGTGCCAGCAGTCCGACGAACACCGGGGAGCTGTTTTTT. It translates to CASSPTNTGELFF.

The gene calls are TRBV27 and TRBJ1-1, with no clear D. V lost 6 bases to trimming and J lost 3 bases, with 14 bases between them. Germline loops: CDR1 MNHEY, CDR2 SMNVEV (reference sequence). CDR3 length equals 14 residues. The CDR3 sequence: CASSPATSYTEAFF. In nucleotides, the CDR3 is TGTGCCAGCAGCCCAGCGACATCATACACTGAAGCTTTCTTT.

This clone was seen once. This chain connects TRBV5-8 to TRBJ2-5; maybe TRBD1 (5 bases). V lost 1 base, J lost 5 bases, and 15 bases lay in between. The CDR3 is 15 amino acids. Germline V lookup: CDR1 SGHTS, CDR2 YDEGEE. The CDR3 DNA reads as TGTGCCAGCAGCTTGAGATGGGGCACCCAGGAGACCCAGTACTTC. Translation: CASSLRWGTQETQYF.

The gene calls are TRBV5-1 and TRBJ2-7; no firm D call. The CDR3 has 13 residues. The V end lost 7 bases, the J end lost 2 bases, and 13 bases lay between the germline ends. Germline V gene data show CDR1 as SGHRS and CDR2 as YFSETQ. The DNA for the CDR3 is TGCGCCAGCCGCCCCGGTTCCACCTACGAGCAGTACTTC. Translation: CASRPGSTYEQYF.

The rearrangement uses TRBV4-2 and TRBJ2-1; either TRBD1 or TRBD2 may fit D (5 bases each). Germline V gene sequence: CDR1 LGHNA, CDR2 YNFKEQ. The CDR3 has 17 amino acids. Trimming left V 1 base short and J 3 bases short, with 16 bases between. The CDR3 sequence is CASSQAPGTELYNEQFF. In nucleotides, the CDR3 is TGTGCCAGCAGCCAAGCACCCGGGACCGAGCTCTACAATGAGCAGTTCTTC.

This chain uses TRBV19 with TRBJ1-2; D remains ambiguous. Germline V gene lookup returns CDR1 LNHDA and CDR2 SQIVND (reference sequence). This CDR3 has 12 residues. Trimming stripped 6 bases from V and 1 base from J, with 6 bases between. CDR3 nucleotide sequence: TGTGCCAGTAGAAGGAGTAACTATGGCTACACCTTC. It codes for CASRRSNYGYTF. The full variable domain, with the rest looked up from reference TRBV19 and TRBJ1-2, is DGGITQSPKYLFRKEGQNVTLSCEQNLNHDAMYWYRQDPGQGLRLIYYSQIVNDFQKGDIAEGYSVSREKKESFPLTVTSAQKNPTAFYLCASRRSNYGYTFGSGTRLTVV.

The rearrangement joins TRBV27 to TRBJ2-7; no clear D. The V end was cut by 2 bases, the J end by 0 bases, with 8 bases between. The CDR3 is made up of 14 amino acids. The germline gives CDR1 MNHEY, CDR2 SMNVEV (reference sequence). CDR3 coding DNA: TGTGCCAGCAGTTTAAACTACCCCTCCTACGAGCAGTACTTC. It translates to CASSLNYPSYEQYF.

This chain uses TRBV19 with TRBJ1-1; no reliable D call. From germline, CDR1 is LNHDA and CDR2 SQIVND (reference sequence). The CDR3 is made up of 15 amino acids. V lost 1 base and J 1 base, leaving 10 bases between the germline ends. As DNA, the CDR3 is TGTGCCAGTAGTATAGCGAGGGCGCAGAACACTGAAGCTTTCTTT. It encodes CASSIARAQNTEAFF. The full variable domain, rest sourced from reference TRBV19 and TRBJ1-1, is DGGITQSPKYLFRKEGQNVTLSCEQNLNHDAMYWYRQDPGQGLRLIYYSQIVNDFQKGDIAEGYSVSREKKESFPLTVTSAQKNPTAFYLCASSIARAQNTEAFFGQGTRLTVV.

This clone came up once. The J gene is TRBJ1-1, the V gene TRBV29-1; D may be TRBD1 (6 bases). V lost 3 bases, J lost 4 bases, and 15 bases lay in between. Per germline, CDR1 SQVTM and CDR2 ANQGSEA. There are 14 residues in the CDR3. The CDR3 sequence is CSVDQGTLATEAFF. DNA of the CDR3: TGCAGCGTTGACCAGGGGACGTTAGCCACTGAAGCTTTCTTT.

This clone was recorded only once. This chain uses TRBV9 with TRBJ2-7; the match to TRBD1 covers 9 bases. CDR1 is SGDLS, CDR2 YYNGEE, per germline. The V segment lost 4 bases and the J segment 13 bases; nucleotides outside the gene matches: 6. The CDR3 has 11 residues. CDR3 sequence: CASSSGQGQYF. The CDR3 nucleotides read TGTGCCAGCAGCTCGGGACAGGGCCAATACTTC.

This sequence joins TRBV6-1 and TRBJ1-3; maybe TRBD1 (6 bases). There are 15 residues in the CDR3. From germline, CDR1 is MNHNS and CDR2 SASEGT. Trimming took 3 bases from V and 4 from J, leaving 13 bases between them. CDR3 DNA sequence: TGTGCCAGCAGTGAGCACAGGGTATCAGGAAACACCATATATTTT. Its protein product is CASSEHRVSGNTIYF.

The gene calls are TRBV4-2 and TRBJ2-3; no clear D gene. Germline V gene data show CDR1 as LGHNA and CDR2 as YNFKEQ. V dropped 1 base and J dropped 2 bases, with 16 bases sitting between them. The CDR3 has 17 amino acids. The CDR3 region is CASSQGKIGSYTDTQYF. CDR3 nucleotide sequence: TGTGCCAGCAGCCAAGGGAAGATCGGAAGCTACACAGATACGCAGTATTTT.

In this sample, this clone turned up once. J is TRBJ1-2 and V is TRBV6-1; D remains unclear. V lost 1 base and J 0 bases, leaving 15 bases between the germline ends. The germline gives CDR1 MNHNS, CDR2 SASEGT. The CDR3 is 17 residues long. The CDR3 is CASSEVVSLPANYGYTF. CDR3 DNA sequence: TGTGCCAGCAGTGAAGTTGTCAGCTTACCAGCTAACTATGGCTACACCTTC.

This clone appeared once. CDR3 nucleotides: TGTGCCAGCAGCCCGACCCGAGGTGGCTACACCTTC. Encoded protein: CASSPTRGGYTF. V and J are TRBV7-9 and TRBJ1-2; D ambiguous. Trimming shortened V by 5 bases and J by 7 bases, and 11 bases separated the two germline ends. The CDR3 covers 12 residues. Germline CDR1 is SEHNR and CDR2 is FQNEAQ (reference sequence).

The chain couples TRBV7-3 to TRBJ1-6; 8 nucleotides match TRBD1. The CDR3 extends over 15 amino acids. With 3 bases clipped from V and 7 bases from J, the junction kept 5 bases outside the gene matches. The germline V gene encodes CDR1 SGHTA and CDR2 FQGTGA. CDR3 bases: TGTGCCAGCAGCTTTGCAGGGGGCGGCAATTCACCCCTCCACTTT. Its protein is CASSFAGGGNSPLHF.

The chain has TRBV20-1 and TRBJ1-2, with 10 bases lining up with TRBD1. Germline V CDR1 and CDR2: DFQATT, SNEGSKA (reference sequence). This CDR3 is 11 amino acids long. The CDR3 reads CGCRDRGYYTF. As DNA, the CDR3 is TGCGGTTGCCGGGACAGGGGATACTACACCTTC.

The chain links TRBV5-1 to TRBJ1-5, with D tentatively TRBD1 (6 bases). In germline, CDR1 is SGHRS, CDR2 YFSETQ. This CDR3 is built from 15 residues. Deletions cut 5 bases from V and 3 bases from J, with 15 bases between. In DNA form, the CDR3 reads TGCGCCAGCAGTTTTGAAGGGACAAACAATCAGCCCCAGCATTTT. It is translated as CASSFEGTNNQPQHF.

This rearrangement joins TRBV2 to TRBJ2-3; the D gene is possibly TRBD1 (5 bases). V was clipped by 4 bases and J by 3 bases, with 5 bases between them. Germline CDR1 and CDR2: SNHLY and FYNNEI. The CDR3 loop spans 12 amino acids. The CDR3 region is CASSGQTDTQYF. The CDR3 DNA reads TGTGCCAGCAGTGGACAGACAGATACGCAGTATTTT.

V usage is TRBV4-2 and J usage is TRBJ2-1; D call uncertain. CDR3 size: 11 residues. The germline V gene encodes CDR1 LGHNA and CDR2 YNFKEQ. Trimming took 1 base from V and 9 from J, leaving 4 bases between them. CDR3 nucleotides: TGTGCCAGCAGCCAAGGGGCTGAGCAGTTCTTC. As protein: CASSQGAEQFF.